These T cell receptor beta chains were read from a single sample in a study of regulatory T cells in long-lasting Graves disease. TCRdb reprocessed the multiplex PCR reads with MiXCR, giving one entry per CDR3 protein. The data contain around 400,000 distinct CDR3 sequences, more than 20% of them singletons. This sample comprised peripheral blood mononuclear cells (PBMCs), obtained when the disease was refractory, from a patient treated with antithyroid drugs. The receptors were sampled from a middle-aged woman with Graves disease. The CDR3 runs from the conserved cysteine through the conserved F or W. A D gene is named only where the DNA matches it firmly. Not all rows give a size; the values are once, few, many and, for expanded clones, a class.

v_gene	j_gene	d_gene	abundance	CDR3nt	CDR3aa
TRBV27	TRBJ1-4	TRBD1	.	TGTGCCAGCAGTACTGGGACAGGCTCTAATGAAAAACTGTTTTTT	CASSTGTGSNEKLFF
TRBV7-6	TRBJ2-4	.	many	TGTGCCAGCAGCTCTTCTCCGGAGACAAACATTCAGTACTTC	CASSSSPETNIQYF
TRBV29-1	TRBJ1-6	TRBD1	few	TGCAGCGTACAGGGACAGGCTCCAAATTCACCCCTCCACTTT	CSVQGQAPNSPLHF
TRBV27	TRBJ1-3	.	.	TGTGCCAGCAGTTTAAAAGGGGTCGGAAACACCATATATTTT	CASSLKGVGNTIYF
TRBV2	TRBJ1-2	TRBD1	.	TGTGCCAGCAGCCGGACAGGGTCCTACTATGGCTACACCTTC	CASSRTGSYYGYTF
TRBV12-3/TRBV12-4	TRBJ1-1	TRBD1	.	TGTGCCAGCAGTCCCTGGACAGGATCATTTCTTGAAGCTTTCTTT	CASSPWTGSFLEAFF
TRBV6-1	TRBJ1-3	.	many	TGTGCCAGCAAGGCCACCGGGGCCAGTGGAAACACCATATATTTT	CASKATGASGNTIYF
TRBV13	TRBJ2-7	.	.	TGTGCCAGCAGCTCTACCAGAACCTACGAGCAGTACTTC	CASSSTRTYEQYF
TRBV28	TRBJ2-5	.	many	TGTGCCAGCAGTTTAATGACGCTACTGAACCCCGGAGAGACCCAGTACTTC	CASSLMTLLNPGETQYF
TRBV12-3/TRBV12-4	TRBJ1-2	TRBD1	many	TGTGCCAGCAGTTTCGGGACAGCTAATTATGGCTACACCTTC	CASSFGTANYGYTF
TRBV10-3	TRBJ2-5	TRBD2	.	TGTGCCACGGCGGGGCTTAAGGCGGGAGGAGAGGAGGCCCAGTACTTC	CATAGLKAGGEEAQYF
TRBV6-1	TRBJ1-6	TRBD1	few	TGTGCCAGCAGTGATCCCGGGACAGTCAACTCACCCCTCCACTTT	CASSDPGTVNSPLHF
TRBV7-2	TRBJ2-2	.	.	TGTGCCAGCAGCTCGCCAGTGGTGGCAGGGAACACCGGGGAGCTGTTTTTT	CASSSPVVAGNTGELFF
TRBV27	TRBJ1-2	TRBD1	.	TGTGCCAGCAGAATGGGACAGAACTGTGGCTACACCTTC	CASRMGQNCGYTF
TRBV7-4	TRBJ2-7	.	many	TGTGCCAGCAGCTCCGCCGGGACAGGAGTGACGCGGGAGGGCTACGAGCAGTACTTC	CASSSAGTGVTREGYEQYF
TRBV5-6	TRBJ1-2	.	few	TGTGCCAGCAGCCCCGGGACTAACTATGGCTACACCTTC	CASSPGTNYGYTF
TRBV7-8	TRBJ2-2	.	many	TGTGCCAGCAGCTTAGCCCCACGGCCCGAGGACACCGGGGAGCTGTTTTTT	CASSLAPRPEDTGELFF
TRBV6-1	TRBJ2-2	TRBD1	.	TGTGCCAGCAACAAACAGGGGGCGTCCGGGGAGCTGTTTTTT	CASNKQGASGELFF
TRBV24-1	TRBJ2-2	TRBD2	many	TGTGCCACCAGTGAACATGGACTAGCATACACCGGGGAGCTGTTTTTT	CATSEHGLAYTGELFF
TRBV29-1	TRBJ2-7	.	.	TGCAGCGTTGAAGAGATCCAGGGATCCGAGCAGTACTTC	CSVEEIQGSEQYF
TRBV28	TRBJ2-3	.	few	TGTGCCAGCAGTTTAGTGAAGTGGCGGGCCACAGATACGCAGTATTTT	CASSLVKWRATDTQYF
TRBV29-1	TRBJ2-1	.	.	TGCAGCGTTGGCCTAAATAGACCTCACTCCTACAATGAGCAGTTCTTC	CSVGLNRPHSYNEQFF
TRBV5-5	TRBJ2-6	.	few	TGTGCCAGCAGCTTACAGGGACCCCAAGCCAACGTCCTGACTTTC	CASSLQGPQANVLTF
TRBV3-1	TRBJ1-1	.	.	TGTGCCAGCAGCCAAGCACCTCGTTCTGACACTGAAGCTTTCTTT	CASSQAPRSDTEAFF
TRBV6-1	TRBJ2-5	TRBD1	.	TGTGCCAGCAGACTCGGGACAGGAGTGACCCAGTACTTC	CASRLGTGVTQYF
TRBV19	TRBJ1-4	.	.	TGTGCCAGCAGCCAACAGTACACTAATGAAAAACTGTTTTTT	CASSQQYTNEKLFF
TRBV11-2	TRBJ2-7	.	.	TGTGCCAGCAGCTTAGCCCTCAGGGCCTACGAGCAGTACTTC	CASSLALRAYEQYF
TRBV27	TRBJ2-2	.	.	TGTGCCAGCAGTTTCGGACCGGTGAACACCGGGGAGCTGTTTTTT	CASSFGPVNTGELFF
TRBV7-8	TRBJ1-1	.	many	TGTGCCAGCAGCTTAGTGGCAGGGTGGGACACTGAAGCTTTCTTT	CASSLVAGWDTEAFF
TRBV11-2	TRBJ2-3	.	.	TGTGCCAGCAGCTCCTGGAAGGGTGGCACAGATACGCAGTATTTT	CASSSWKGGTDTQYF
TRBV28	TRBJ2-2	.	many	TGTGCCAGCAGTTTATTAGGGGGGGCTAAGAACACCGGGGAGCTGTTTTTT	CASSLLGGAKNTGELFF
TRBV2	TRBJ2-1	TRBD1	few	TGTGCCAGCAGTGGGAACAGGGGCCACAATGAGCAGTTCTTC	CASSGNRGHNEQFF
TRBV2	TRBJ2-5	.	.	TGTGCCAGCAGCCGATGGGGGGGGCCGGAGACCCAGTACTTC	CASSRWGGPETQYF
TRBV12-3/TRBV12-4	TRBJ1-3	.	.	TGTGCCAGCAGTTTCCGGGGGGAAAACACCATATATTTT	CASSFRGENTIYF
TRBV11-2	TRBJ1-6	TRBD1	.	TGTGCCAGCAGCTTAAGGCCAGGGGGAAATAATTCACCCCTCCACTTT	CASSLRPGGNNSPLHF
TRBV6-5	TRBJ1-5	.	few	TGTGCCAGCAGTTACAATAAATGGGAGCGGCATTTT	CASSYNKWERHF
TRBV12-3/TRBV12-4	TRBJ2-6	.	few	TGTGCCAGCAGTTTTCTTAGCTCTGGGGCCAACGTCCTGACTTTC	CASSFLSSGANVLTF
TRBV28	TRBJ2-5	.	many	TGTGCCAGCAGTCGTAGGGTTTCTAAGGAGACCCAGTACTTC	CASSRRVSKETQYF
TRBV28	TRBJ2-5	TRBD1	many	TGTGCCAGCAGTACGGGGGACAGGGACGCTGTAGAGACCCAGTACTTC	CASSTGDRDAVETQYF
TRBV18	TRBJ2-2	.	.	TGTGCCAGCTCAGCTATGTCAGGGGCGAACACCGGGGAGCTGTTTTTT	CASSAMSGANTGELFF
TRBV27	TRBJ2-5	.	many	TGTGCCAGCAGTTGGGGCCCACAAGAGACCCAGTACTTC	CASSWGPQETQYF
TRBV27	TRBJ1-2	TRBD1	.	TGTGCCAGCAGTTCCCTTGTACAGGGGAACTATGGCTACACCTTC	CASSSLVQGNYGYTF